Listed below are T cell receptor beta chains from one sample, sequenced in a study of blood T cell repertoires in COVID-19. Here immunoSEQ multiplex PCR was the method, and the copy in TCRdb shows in-frame clones only, minus some. The data contain fewer than 350,000 clones, about 90% of them singletons. The specimen sequenced was PBMCs or T cells enriched from blood (not recorded which). The receptors derive from a woman aged 30 to 39 who had been exposed to COVID-19. Each CDR3 is given with its conserved first and last residue. A D gene is named only where the DNA matches it firmly. Some rows have no size entry. The others give once, few or many, or a class for an expanded clone.

V gene	clone size	D gene	J gene	CDR3 DNA	CDR3 protein
TRBV5-1	-	TRBD1	TRBJ1-2	TGCGCCAGCAGCTCAGGACAGGGACCGGATGGCTACACCTTC	CASSSGQGPDGYTF
TRBV10-3	-	TRBD2	TRBJ2-2	TGTGCCATCAGTGAGGCGGGGGCCGGGGAGCTGTTTTTT	CAISEAGAGELFF
TRBV18	-	TRBD2	TRBJ2-7	TGTGCCAGCTCACGAACACTTATAGCGGGGAGCTCCTACGAGCAGTACTTC	CASSRTLIAGSSYEQYF
TRBV29-1	-	TRBD2	TRBJ2-1	TGCAGCGTTGTCCTAGCGGGAGGGCGCCTAGACGAGCAGTTCTTC	CSVVLAGGRLDEQFF
TRBV19	-	TRBD2	TRBJ2-5	TGTGCCAGTAGTATTGGACTAGCGGGAGGGCGCGAGACCCAGTACTTC	CASSIGLAGGRETQYF
TRBV19	-	-	TRBJ2-7	TGTGCCAGTAGTACCGCTTCTATGGAGCAGTACTTC	CASSTASMEQYF
TRBV12-3/TRBV12-4	-	-	TRBJ2-7	TGTGCCAGCAGTTTAGGTGGGAGCTACGAGCAGTACTTC	CASSLGGSYEQYF
TRBV4-2	-	TRBD2	TRBJ2-1	TGTGCCAGCAGCCAACATCTTGGGACTAGCGGATACAATGAGCAGTTCTTC	CASSQHLGTSGYNEQFF
TRBV7-9	-	TRBD1	TRBJ1-2	TGTGCCAGCAGCTCGACAGGGACTAACTATGGCTACACCTTC	CASSSTGTNYGYTF
TRBV20-1	-	TRBD1	TRBJ2-5	TGCAGTGCTAGTAGGGGGACAGGGGTGTTGCCCCCTGAGCGGCCAGTCCAAGAGACCCAGTACTTC	CSASRGTGVLPPERPVQETQYF
TRBV28	-	TRBD1	TRBJ2-7	TGTGCCAGCAGGGGAACAGGGGATAAAAGCTCCTACGAGCAGTACTTC	CASRGTGDKSSYEQYF
TRBV13	-	-	TRBJ1-1	TGTGCCAGCAGCAAAGGGGCCAGGGTAGTTGAAGCTTTCTTT	CASSKGARVVEAFF
TRBV2	-	-	TRBJ1-1	TGTGCCAGCAGTGGGCAGGTTTTGTTGGCTTTCTTT	CASSGQVLLAFF
TRBV9	-	TRBD1	TRBJ2-1	TGTGCCAGCAGCGTTGAGACAGGGGGATCCTACAATGAGCAGTTCTTC	CASSVETGGSYNEQFF
TRBV27	-	TRBD2	TRBJ2-3	TGTGCCAGCAGTTTATCGGGGGGGTGGGTGCAGTATTTT	CASSLSGGWVQYF
TRBV5-1	-	-	TRBJ2-3	TGCGCCAGCAGCTCGGACAGCTCTTCGCGACATACGCAGTATTTT	CASSSDSSSRHTQYF
TRBV6-5	-	TRBD1	TRBJ2-5	TGTGCCAGCAGACGACAGGGGGGAGAGACCCAGTACTTC	CASRRQGGETQYF
TRBV27	-	-	TRBJ2-2	TGTGCCAGCAGTCGTGGACTCCTCACCGGGGAGCTGTTTTTT	CASSRGLLTGELFF
TRBV25-1	once	TRBD1	TRBJ2-5	TGTGCCAGCAGTCCCCGGACAGGGGGCTCTGAGACCCAGTACTTC	CASSPRTGGSETQYF
TRBV9	-	-	TRBJ2-3	TGTGCCAGCAGCGACTCCCGCCTAGCGGATACGCAGTATTTT	CASSDSRLADTQYF
TRBV14	-	TRBD2	TRBJ2-7	TGTGCCAGCAGCCAAGTGACTAGCGGGGCGGGAGAGCAGTACTTC	CASSQVTSGAGEQYF
TRBV15	-	-	TRBJ1-2	TGTGCCACCCGCGGGTCGGCACACTATGGCTACACCTTC	CATRGSAHYGYTF
TRBV18	-	-	TRBJ1-5	TGTGCCAGCTCACCGCGTACAGGAGATCAGCCCCAGCATTTT	CASSPRTGDQPQHF
TRBV15	-	-	TRBJ2-3	TGTGCCACCAGCAGAGCAGAGAGGTCGGCCCCGGATACGCAGTATTTT	CATSRAERSAPDTQYF
TRBV7-9	-	TRBD2	TRBJ2-1	TGTGCCAGCAGCTTAGCAGAGCCTAGCGGGAGAGCGTTCTTC	CASSLAEPSGRAFF
TRBV27	-	-	TRBJ1-6	TGTGCCAGCAGTTCTGTAAGCCTCGCCATTGGCTATAATTCACCCCTCCACTTT	CASSSVSLAIGYNSPLHF
TRBV2	-	TRBD1	TRBJ2-7	TGTGCCAGCAGTGAACGGAGGCAGGGGGTTAACGAGCAGTACTTC	CASSERRQGVNEQYF
TRBV5-1	-	TRBD2	TRBJ2-2	TGCGCCAGCAGCTCGCAGCGGGATCGAGGCGGGGAGCTGTTTTTT	CASSSQRDRGGELFF
TRBV27	-	TRBD2	TRBJ2-3	TGTGCCAGCAGCCTCCCGGGGGGTAGCACAGATACGCAGTATTTT	CASSLPGGSTDTQYF
TRBV28	-	TRBD2	TRBJ2-1	TGTGCCAGCAGTTTGGCGGGAGACTACAATGAGCAGTTCTTC	CASSLAGDYNEQFF
TRBV29-1	-	-	TRBJ2-1	TGCAGCGTAAAAGGACTAACCTACAATGAGCAGTTCTTC	CSVKGLTYNEQFF
TRBV28	-	-	TRBJ1-5	TGTGCCAGCAGTTTACCCTACAATCAGCCCCAGCATTTT	CASSLPYNQPQHF
TRBV19	-	TRBD1	TRBJ1-6	TGTGCCAGTAGTAAAGGACAGGGAGGGAGCCCCGATTCACCCCTCCACTTT	CASSKGQGGSPDSPLHF
TRBV7-9	-	TRBD2	TRBJ2-5	TGTGCCAGCACCAAGGGGACGGGAGGGCGCCTACAAGAGACCCAGTACTTC	CASTKGTGGRLQETQYF
TRBV27	-	TRBD1	TRBJ1-2	TGTGCCAGCAGTTGGGACAGGGGAATCTATGGCTACACCTTC	CASSWDRGIYGYTF
TRBV5-1	-	-	TRBJ2-7	TGCGCCAGCAGCCCCGGGCAGGGATGGGAGCAGTACTTC	CASSPGQGWEQYF
TRBV21-1	-	-	TRBJ2-3	TGTGCCAGCAGCAAGTATGGGGCAGAAAAATCTCTAAGCACAGATACGCAGTATTTT	CASSKYGAEKSLSTDTQYF
TRBV19	-	-	TRBJ1-5	TGTGCCAGTAGGAACAGGGATCTTAATCAGCCCCAGCATTTT	CASRNRDLNQPQHF
TRBV7-3	-	-	TRBJ2-2	TGTGCCAGCAGCCTAGGACTTTCGACCGGGGAGCTGTTTTTT	CASSLGLSTGELFF
TRBV19	-	TRBD2	TRBJ2-3	TGTGCCAGTAGTATAGGGACTAGCGGTACCGGTACGCAGTATTTT	CASSIGTSGTGTQYF
TRBV10-1	-	TRBD2	TRBJ2-3	TGCGCCAGCAGTGAAGCGGGAGGGAGCACAGATACGCAGTATTTT	CASSEAGGSTDTQYF
TRBV7-6	-	-	TRBJ2-7	TGTGCCAGCAGCTTAGATGGGGGCCCCTCCTACGAGCAGTACTTC	CASSLDGGPSYEQYF
TRBV19	-	-	TRBJ1-5	TGTGCCAGTAGTATTGAGGGTCGACAGCCCCAGCATTTT	CASSIEGRQPQHF
TRBV7-3	-	TRBD1	TRBJ1-1	TGTGCCAGCAGCTTAGGGGACAGGATAAACACTGAAGCTTTCTTT	CASSLGDRINTEAFF
TRBV27	-	-	TRBJ2-7	TGTGCCAGCAGTTTACAGGGCCGCTACGAGCAGTACTTC	CASSLQGRYEQYF
TRBV19	-	-	TRBJ2-5	TGTGCCAGTAGTCTCAGGGGGAGGGAGACCCAGTACTTC	CASSLRGRETQYF
TRBV12-3/TRBV12-4	-	-	TRBJ1-6	TGTGCCAGCAGCAACAGTGTGTGGTCCCTCCACTTT	CASSNSVWSLHF
TRBV27	-	-	TRBJ2-7	TGTGCCAGCAGTTTAGGGGCCCCCTACGAGCAGTACTTC	CASSLGAPYEQYF
TRBV5-1	-	TRBD1	TRBJ1-2	TGCGCCAGCAGCTTGGCCCTCGGGACAGGGATCGGCTACACCTTC	CASSLALGTGIGYTF
TRBV9	-	TRBD1	TRBJ2-7	TGTGCCAGCAGCGTCGGGACAGCCCGCTACGAGCAGTACTTC	CASSVGTARYEQYF
TRBV7-9	-	TRBD1	TRBJ2-7	TGTGCCAGCAGCTCTGTCCCGGGACAGGGAACCGGCTACGAGCAGTACTTC	CASSSVPGQGTGYEQYF